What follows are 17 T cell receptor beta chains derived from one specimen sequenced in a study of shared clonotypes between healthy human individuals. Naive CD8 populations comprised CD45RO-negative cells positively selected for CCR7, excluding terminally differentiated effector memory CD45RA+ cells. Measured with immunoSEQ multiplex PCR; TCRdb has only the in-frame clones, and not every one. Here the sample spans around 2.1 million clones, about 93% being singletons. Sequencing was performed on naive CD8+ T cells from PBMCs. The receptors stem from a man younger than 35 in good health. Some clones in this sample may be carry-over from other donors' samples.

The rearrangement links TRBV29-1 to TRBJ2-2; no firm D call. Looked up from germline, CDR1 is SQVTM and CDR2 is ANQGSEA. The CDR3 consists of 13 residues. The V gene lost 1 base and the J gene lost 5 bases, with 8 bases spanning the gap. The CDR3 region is CSVEVPLTGELFF. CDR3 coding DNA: TGCAGCGTTGAAGTACCCTTAACCGGGGAGCTGTTTTTT.

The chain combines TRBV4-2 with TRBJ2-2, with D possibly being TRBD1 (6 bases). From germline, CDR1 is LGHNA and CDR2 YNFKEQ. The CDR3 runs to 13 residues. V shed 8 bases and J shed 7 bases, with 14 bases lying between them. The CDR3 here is CASSSGQNGELFF. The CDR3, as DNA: TGTGCCAGCTCGTCCGGACAGAACGGGGAGCTGTTTTTT.

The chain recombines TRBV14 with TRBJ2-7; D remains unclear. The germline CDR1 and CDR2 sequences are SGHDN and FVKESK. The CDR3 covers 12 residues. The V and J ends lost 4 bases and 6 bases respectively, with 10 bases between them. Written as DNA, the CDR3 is TGTGCCAGCAGCCCAAAGCGCGGCGAGCAGTACTTC. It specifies CASSPKRGEQYF.

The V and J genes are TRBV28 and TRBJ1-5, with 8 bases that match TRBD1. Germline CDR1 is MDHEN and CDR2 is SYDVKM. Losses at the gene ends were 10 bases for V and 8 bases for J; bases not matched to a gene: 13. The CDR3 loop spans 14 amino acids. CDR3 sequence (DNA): TGTGCCACTACGACAGGGGCCGCCTTGAAGCCCCAGCATTTT. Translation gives CATTTGAALKPQHF.

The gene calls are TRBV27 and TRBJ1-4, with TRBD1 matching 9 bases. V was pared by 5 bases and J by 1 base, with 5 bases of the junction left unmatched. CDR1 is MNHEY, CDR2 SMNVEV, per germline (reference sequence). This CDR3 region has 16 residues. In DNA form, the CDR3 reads TGTGCCAGCAGTCCGGGACAGGGATTAACTAATGAAAAACTGTTTTTT. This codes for CASSPGQGLTNEKLFF.

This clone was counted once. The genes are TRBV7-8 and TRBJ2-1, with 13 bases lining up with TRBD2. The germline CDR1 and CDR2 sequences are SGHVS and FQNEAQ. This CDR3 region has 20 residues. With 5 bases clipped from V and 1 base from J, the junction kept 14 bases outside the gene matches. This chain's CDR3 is CASSGSGTSGTWKSYNEQFF. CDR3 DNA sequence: TGTGCCAGCAGCGGCTCCGGGACTAGCGGGACTTGGAAGTCCTACAATGAGCAGTTCTTC.

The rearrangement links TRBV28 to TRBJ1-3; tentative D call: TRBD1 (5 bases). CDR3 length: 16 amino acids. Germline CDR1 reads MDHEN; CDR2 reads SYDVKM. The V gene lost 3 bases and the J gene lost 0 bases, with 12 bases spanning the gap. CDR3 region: CASSFQGWGSGNTIYF. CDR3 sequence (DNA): TGTGCCAGCAGTTTCCAGGGTTGGGGCTCTGGAAACACCATATATTTT.

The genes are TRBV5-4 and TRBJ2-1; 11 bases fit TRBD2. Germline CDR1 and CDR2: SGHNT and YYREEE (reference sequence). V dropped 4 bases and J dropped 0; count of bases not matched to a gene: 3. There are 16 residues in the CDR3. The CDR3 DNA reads TGTGCCAGCAGCGGGACTAGCGGAAGCTCCTACAATGAGCAGTTCTTC. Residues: CASSGTSGSSYNEQFF.

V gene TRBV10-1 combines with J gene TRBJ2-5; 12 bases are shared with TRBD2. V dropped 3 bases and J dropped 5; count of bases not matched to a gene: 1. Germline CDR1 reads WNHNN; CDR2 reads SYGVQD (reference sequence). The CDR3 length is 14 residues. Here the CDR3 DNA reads TGCGCCAGCAGTGAAACTAGCGGGAGGGAGACCCAGTACTTC. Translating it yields CASSETSGRETQYF.

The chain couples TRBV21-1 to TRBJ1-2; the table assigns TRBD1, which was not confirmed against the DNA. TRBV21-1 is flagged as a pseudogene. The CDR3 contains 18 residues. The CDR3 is CASSKEARTGSKAEGYTF. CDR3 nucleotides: TGTGCCAGCAGCAAAGAAGCTCGGACAGGGAGTAAGGCAGAGGGCTACACCTTC.

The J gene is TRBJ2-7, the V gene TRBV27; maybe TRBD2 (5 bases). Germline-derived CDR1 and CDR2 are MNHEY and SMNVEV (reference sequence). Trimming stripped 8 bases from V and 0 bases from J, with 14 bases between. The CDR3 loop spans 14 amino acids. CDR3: CASRGRASSYEQYF. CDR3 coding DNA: TGTGCCAGCCGTGGGCGGGCGAGCTCCTACGAGCAGTACTTC.

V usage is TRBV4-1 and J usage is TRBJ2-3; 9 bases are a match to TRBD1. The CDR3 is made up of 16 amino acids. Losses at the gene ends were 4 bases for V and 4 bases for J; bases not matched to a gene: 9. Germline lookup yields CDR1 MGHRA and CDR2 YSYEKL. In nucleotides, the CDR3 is TGCGCCAGCAGCCCCTTAAGGGACAGGGAAGCAGATACGCAGTATTTT. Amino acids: CASSPLRDREADTQYF.

The CDR3 coding sequence is TGTGCCAGCAGCATATCAGGTCAGGATGAGCAGTTCTTC. Its protein product is CASSISGQDEQFF. V is TRBV7-9 and J is TRBJ2-1, with D uncertain. The germline V gene has CDR1 SEHNR and CDR2 FQNEAQ (reference sequence). V was cut by 5 bases and J by 8 bases, with 13 bases left in between. The CDR3 totals 13 residues.

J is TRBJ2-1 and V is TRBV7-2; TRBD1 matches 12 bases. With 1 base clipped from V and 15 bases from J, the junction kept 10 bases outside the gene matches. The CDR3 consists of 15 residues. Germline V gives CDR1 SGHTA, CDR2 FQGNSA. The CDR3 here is CASSLGDRGPASWFF. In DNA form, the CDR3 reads TGTGCCAGCAGCTTAGGGGACAGGGGGCCAGCATCGTGGTTCTTC.

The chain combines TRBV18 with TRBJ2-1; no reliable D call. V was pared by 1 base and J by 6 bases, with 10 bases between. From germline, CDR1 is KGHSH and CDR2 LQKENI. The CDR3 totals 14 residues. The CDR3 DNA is TGTGCCAGCTCACCACTGAAAGGGCTCAATGAGCAGTTCTTC. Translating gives CASSPLKGLNEQFF.

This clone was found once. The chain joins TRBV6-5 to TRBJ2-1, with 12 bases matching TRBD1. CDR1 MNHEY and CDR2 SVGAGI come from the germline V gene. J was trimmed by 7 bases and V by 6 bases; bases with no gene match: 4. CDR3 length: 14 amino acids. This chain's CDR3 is CASRGQGAGNEQFF. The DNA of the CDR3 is TGTGCCAGCAGGGGACAGGGGGCAGGGAATGAGCAGTTCTTC.

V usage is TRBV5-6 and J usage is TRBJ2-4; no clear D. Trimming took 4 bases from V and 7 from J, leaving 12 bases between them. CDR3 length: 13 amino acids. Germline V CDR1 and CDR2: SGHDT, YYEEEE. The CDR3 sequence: CASSLITANIQYF. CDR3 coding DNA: TGTGCCAGCAGCCTCATTACAGCCAACATTCAGTACTTC.